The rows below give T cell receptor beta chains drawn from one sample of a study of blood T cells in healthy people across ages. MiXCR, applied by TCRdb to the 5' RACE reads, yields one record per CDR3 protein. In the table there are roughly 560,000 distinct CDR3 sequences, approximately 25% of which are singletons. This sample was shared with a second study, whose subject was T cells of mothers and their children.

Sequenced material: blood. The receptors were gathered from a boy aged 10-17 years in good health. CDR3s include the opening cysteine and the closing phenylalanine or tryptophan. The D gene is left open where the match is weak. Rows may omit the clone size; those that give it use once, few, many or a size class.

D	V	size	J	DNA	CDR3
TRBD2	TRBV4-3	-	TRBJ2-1	TGCGCCAGCAGCCGCAAACCTTGGACTAGCGGGGCCTACAATGAGCAGTTCTTC	CASSRKPWTSGAYNEQFF
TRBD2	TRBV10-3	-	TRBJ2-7	TGTGCCACCCAGCGGGGGGACTACGAGCAGTACTTC	CATQRGDYEQYF
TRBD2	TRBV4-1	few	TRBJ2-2	TGCGCCAGCAGCCAAGACCTGGCTAGCGGCCCCGGGGAGCTGTTTTTT	CASSQDLASGPGELFF
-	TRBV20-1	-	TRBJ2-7	TGCAGTGCCAAGACAGTCCAGAGCTCCTACGAGCAGTACTTC	CSAKTVQSSYEQYF
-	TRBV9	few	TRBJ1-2	TGTGCCAGCAGCGTAGAGGATCGGGGCGTAACGAACTATGGCTACACCTTC	CASSVEDRGVTNYGYTF
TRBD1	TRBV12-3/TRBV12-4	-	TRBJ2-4	TGTGCCAGCAGTTTCCGGGACAGGGGGTACCAGTACTTC	CASSFRDRGYQYF
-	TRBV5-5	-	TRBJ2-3	TGTGCCAGCAGCCCCGGGATCCAAACAGATACGCAGTATTTT	CASSPGIQTDTQYF
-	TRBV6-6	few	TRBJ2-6	TGTGCCGGCGGAGTCCAGGGTCGCTCTGGGGCCAACGTCCTGACTTTC	CAGGVQGRSGANVLTF
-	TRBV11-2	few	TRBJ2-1	TGTGCCAGCAGCCCCGAGACTAGGGGTTACAATGAGCAGTTCTTC	CASSPETRGYNEQFF
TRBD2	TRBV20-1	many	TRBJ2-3	TGCAGTGCCACCAGCGGGAGTAGGGCAGATACGCAGTATTTT	CSATSGSRADTQYF
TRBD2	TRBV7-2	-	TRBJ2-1	TGTGCCAGCAGCCGAACCCGGGAGGGCCTGGGGAATGAGCAGTTCTTC	CASSRTREGLGNEQFF
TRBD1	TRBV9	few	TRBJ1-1	TGTGCCAGCAGCGAGAGGGACAGAGGCACTGAAGCTTTCTTT	CASSERDRGTEAFF
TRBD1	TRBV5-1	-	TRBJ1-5	TGCGCCAGCAGGGTAGGGGGCGCGGATAGCAATCAGCCCCAGCATTTT	CASRVGGADSNQPQHF
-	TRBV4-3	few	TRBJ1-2	TGCGCCAGCAGCCAAGCTGCAGAAGGGTTGAGCGGCTACACCTTC	CASSQAAEGLSGYTF
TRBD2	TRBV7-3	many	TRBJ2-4	TGTGCCAGCAGTTCGGGCGGCGGGAGCGCGGCCAAAAACATTCAGTACTTC	CASSSGGGSAAKNIQYF
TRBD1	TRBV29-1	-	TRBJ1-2	TGCAGCGCCAACATGGGGGGGGGACAGAACTATGGCTACACCTTC	CSANMGGGQNYGYTF
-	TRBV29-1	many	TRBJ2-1	TGCAGCGTCGAACAGACTTACAATGAGCAGTTCTTC	CSVEQTYNEQFF
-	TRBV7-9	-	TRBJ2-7	TGTGCCAGCAGCTTAGTAGGTCTAACCTACGAGCAGTACTTC	CASSLVGLTYEQYF
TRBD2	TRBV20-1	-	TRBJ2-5	TGCAGTGCTAGAGTACCGGGACTAGCGGTCCTTCCAGAGACCCAGTACTTC	CSARVPGLAVLPETQYF
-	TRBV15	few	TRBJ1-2	TGTGCCACCAGCAGAGCCTGGAACTATGGCTACACCTTC	CATSRAWNYGYTF
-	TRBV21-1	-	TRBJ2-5	TGTGCCAGCAGCGGACGACAGGGGAGTGGCTTAGAGACCCAGTACTTC	CASSGRQGSGLETQYF
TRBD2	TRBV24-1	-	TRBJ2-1	TGTGCCACCAGTGATTTAAACGGGGGGTCTTACAATGAGCAGTTCTTC	CATSDLNGGSYNEQFF
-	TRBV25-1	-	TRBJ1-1	TGTGCCAGCAGTGAAGGGATTGTGGCTTTCTTT	CASSEGIVAFF